Included here is one T cell receptor (beta chain) sequence, with context. Its antigen remains unidentified. The authors made TCR cDNA by 5'RACE template switching, adding a universal primer site and UMIs. Using its own MiXCR run on the 5' RACE reads, TCRdb lists one record per CDR3 protein. The repertoire holds approximately 550,000 distinct CDR3 sequences, with about 13% as singletons. This specimen comes from a study of T cells after yellow fever vaccination. Whole-study findings and limits: Although most clonotypes did not, a small share appeared in both CD4 and CD8 compartments. Peak timing came faster in the weaker secondary response, day 5 versus 15. Among primary-vaccination clones, most reappeared after the booster, at 95% to 96% for CD4 and more than 85% for CD8.

The J segment lost 5 bases and the V segment lost 3 bases, leaving 9 bases of the junction unmatched. Per the germline V gene, CDR1 is LNHNV and CDR2 is YYDKDF (reference sequence). The length of the CDR3 is 16 residues. The genes are TRBV15 and TRBJ2-3, with 9 bases that match TRBD2. Source: PBMCs, taken on the day of the yellow fever booster vaccination. The TCR comes from a man aged 25 to 40 who received the YFV17D yellow fever vaccine. The CDR3 nucleotides are TGTGCCACCAGCAGGGGGGAAGCGGGAGGTCAAGATACGCAGTATTTT. Translated, it gives CATSRGEAGGQDTQYF.